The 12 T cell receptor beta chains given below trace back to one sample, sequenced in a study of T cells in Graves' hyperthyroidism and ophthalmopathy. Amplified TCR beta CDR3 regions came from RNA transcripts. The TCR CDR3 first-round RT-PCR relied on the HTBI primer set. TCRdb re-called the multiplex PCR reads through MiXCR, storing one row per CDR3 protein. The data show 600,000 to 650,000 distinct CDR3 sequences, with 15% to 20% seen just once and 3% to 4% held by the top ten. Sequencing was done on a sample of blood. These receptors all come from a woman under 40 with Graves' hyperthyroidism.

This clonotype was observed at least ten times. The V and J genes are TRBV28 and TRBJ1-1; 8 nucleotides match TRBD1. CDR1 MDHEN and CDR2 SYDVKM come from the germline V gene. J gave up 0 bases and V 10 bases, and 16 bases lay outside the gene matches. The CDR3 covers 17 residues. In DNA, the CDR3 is TGTGCCACCCAGGCACTACTAGGGACAGGCCTGAACACTGAAGCTTTCTTT. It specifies CATQALLGTGLNTEAFF.

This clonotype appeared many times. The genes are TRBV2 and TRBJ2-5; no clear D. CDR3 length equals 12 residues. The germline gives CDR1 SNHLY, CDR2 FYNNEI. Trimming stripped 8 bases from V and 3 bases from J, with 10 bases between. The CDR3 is CASFLSEETQYF. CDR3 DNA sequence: TGTGCCAGCTTCCTCTCAGAAGAGACCCAGTACTTC.

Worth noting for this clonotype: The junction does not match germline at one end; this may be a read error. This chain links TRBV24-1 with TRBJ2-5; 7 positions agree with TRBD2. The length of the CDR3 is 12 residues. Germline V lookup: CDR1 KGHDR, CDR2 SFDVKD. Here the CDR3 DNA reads TGTGCCACCAGTGATCAAGCGGGACTGCATCACTTC. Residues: CATSDQAGLHHF.

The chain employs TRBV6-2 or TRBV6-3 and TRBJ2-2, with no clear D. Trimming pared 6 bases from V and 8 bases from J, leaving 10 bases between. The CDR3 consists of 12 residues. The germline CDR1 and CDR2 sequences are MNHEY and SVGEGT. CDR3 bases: TGTGCCAGCAGCAGTAATGGTGGGGAGCTGTTTTTT. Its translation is CASSSNGGELFF.

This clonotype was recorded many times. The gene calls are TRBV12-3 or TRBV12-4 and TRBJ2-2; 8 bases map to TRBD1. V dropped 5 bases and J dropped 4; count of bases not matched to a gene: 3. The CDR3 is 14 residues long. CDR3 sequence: CASSPDRGTGELFF. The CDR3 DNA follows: TGTGCCAGCAGTCCTGACAGGGGCACCGGGGAGCTGTTTTTT.

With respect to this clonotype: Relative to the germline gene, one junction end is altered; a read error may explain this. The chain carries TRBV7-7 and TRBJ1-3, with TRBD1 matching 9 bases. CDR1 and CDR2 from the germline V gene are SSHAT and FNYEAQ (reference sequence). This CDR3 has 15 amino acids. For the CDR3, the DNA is TGTGCTAGCAGCTTAGCACAGGGGGCCGGAAACACCATATATTTT. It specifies CASSLAQGAGNTIYF.

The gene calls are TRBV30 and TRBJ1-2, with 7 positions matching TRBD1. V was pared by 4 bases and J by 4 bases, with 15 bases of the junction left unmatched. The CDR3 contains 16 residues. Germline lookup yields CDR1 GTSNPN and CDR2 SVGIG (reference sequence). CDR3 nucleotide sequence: TGTGCCTGGAACCTACCTGGGACAGTCTTTTCCTATGGCTACACCTTC. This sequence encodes CAWNLPGTVFSYGYTF.

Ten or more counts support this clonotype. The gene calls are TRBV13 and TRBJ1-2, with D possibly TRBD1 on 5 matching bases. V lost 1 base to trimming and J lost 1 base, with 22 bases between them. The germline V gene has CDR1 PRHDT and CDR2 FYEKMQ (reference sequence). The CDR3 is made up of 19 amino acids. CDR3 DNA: TGTGCCAGCAGCTTAGAAGGGGAGACCACAGGTTCCGTTAACTATGGCTACACCTTC. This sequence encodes CASSLEGETTGSVNYGYTF.

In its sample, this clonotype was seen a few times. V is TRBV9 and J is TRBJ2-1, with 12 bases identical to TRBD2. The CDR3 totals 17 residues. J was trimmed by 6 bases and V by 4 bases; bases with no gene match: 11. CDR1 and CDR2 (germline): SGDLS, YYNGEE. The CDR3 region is CASSSRLAGAGSNEQFF. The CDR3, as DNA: TGTGCCAGCAGCTCACGACTAGCGGGAGCGGGTAGCAATGAGCAGTTCTTC.

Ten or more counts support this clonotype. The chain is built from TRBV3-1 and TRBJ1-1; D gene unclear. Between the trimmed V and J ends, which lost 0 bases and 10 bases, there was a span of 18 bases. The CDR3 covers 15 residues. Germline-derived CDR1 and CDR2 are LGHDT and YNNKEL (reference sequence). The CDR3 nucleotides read TGTGCCAGCAGCCAAGATCCAACGACCTTAGCCTTAGCTTTCTTT. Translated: CASSQDPTTLALAFF.

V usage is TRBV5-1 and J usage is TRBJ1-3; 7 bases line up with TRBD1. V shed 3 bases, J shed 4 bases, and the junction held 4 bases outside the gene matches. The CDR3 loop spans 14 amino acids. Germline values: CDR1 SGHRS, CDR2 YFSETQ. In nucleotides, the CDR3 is TGCGCCAGCAGCTCTCCGGGACAGGGAAACACCATATATTTT. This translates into CASSSPGQGNTIYF.

CDR3 nucleotides: TGCAGTGCTCCAACAGGGGGCCAGCTACAGAACACCGGGGAGCTGTTTTTT. It translates to CSAPTGGQLQNTGELFF. This chain connects TRBV20-1 to TRBJ2-2, with 9 bases fitting TRBD1. CDR1 DFQATT and CDR2 SNEGSKA come from the germline V gene (reference sequence). V trimming: 5 bases; J trimming: 1 base; junction bases outside the gene matches: 11. This CDR3 comprises 17 residues.